The 14 T cell receptor beta chains given below trace back to one sample, sequenced in a study of blood T cell repertoires in COVID-19. This table comes from immunoSEQ multiplex PCR, and its TCRdb copy is limited to in-frame clones, with some not included. The sample includes some 70,000 clones, 81% of them seen just once. Material: peripheral blood. These receptors all stem from a woman aged 70-85 years with acute or convalescent COVID-19.

This clone was detected a few times. This chain uses TRBV5-4 with TRBJ1-4; D remains unclear. The CDR3 sequence is 12 residues long. V was clipped by 2 bases and J by 8 bases, with 7 bases between them. Germline assignment: CDR1 SGHNT and CDR2 YYREEE (reference sequence). The CDR3 bases are TGTGCCAGCAGCTTAGACGGGGAAAAACTGTTTTTT. It specifies CASSLDGEKLFF.

The chain combines TRBV6-5 with TRBJ1-6; tentatively, D is TRBD1 (5 bases). This CDR3 has 15 residues. With 2 bases removed from V and 7 bases from J, the gap between germline ends came to 12 bases. Germline CDR1 MNHEY, CDR2 SVGAGI. DNA for the CDR3: TGTGCCAGCAGTTACGGAGGGGTTGGAAATTCACCCCTCCACTTT. Encoded protein: CASSYGGVGNSPLHF.

V usage is TRBV19 and J usage is TRBJ1-3; 7 positions match TRBD1. Germline assignment: CDR1 LNHDA and CDR2 SQIVND (reference sequence). CDR3 length: 16 residues. After removal of 6 bases from V and 0 bases from J, the junction contained 8 bases not matched to a gene. In DNA form, the CDR3 reads TGTGCCAGTAGCCCCGGGGGACAGATCTCTGGAAACACCATATATTTT. The encoded protein is CASSPGGQISGNTIYF.

This clone was counted a few times. The chain employs TRBV19 and TRBJ2-3, with 8 positions matching TRBD1. The CDR3 runs 15 residues. The V gene's germline CDR1 is LNHDA and CDR2 SQIVND (reference sequence). The ends lost 5 bases at V and 2 bases at J; junction bases unmatched: 6. The CDR3 region has the DNA TGTGCCAGTAGTCTCGACAGGGGCCCCACAGATACGCAGTATTTT. It translates to CASSLDRGPTDTQYF.

The J gene is TRBJ1-2, the V gene TRBV7-8; 9 nucleotides align to TRBD1. Germline V gives CDR1 SGHVS, CDR2 FQNEAQ. With V trimmed by 5 bases and J by 0 bases, 7 bases remained unmatched. The CDR3 is made up of 16 amino acids. The DNA of the CDR3 is TGTGCCAGCAGCCCACGGACAGGGGATGCTAACTATGGCTACACCTTC. Translation: CASSPRTGDANYGYTF.

The chain is built from TRBV7-9 and TRBJ2-3; 7 nucleotides align to TRBD1. Germline V gives CDR1 SEHNR, CDR2 FQNEAQ (reference sequence). With 5 bases clipped from V and 1 base from J, the junction kept 6 bases outside the gene matches. This CDR3 is built from 15 residues. CDR3 nucleotides: TGTGCCAGCAGCGCCGCCGGGACAGGCACAGATACGCAGTATTTT. Amino acids: CASSAAGTGTDTQYF.

The J gene is TRBJ2-2, the V gene TRBV7-9, with D hard to call. The CDR3 loop spans 15 amino acids. Deletions cut 1 base from V and 6 bases from J, with 12 bases between. CDR1 and CDR2 from the germline V gene are SEHNR and FQNEAQ (reference sequence). CDR3 amino acids: CASSLGSSSAGELFF. DNA of the CDR3: TGTGCCAGCAGCTTAGGTTCTAGTTCTGCCGGGGAGCTGTTTTTT. Full variable domain (outside the CDR3, taken from reference TRBV7-9 and TRBJ2-2): DTGVSQNPRHKITKRGQNVTFRCDPISEHNRLYWYRQTLGQGPEFLTYFQNEAQLEKSRLLSDRFSAERPKGSFSTLEIQRTEQGDSAMYLCASSLGSSSAGELFFGEGSRLTVL.

The chain is built from TRBV12-3 or TRBV12-4 and TRBJ2-7; no clear D. The V end lost 3 bases, the J end lost 1 base, and 7 bases lay between the germline ends. The CDR3 spans 13 residues. Here the CDR3 reads CASSLTNSYEQYF. The DNA of the CDR3 is TGTGCCAGCAGTTTGACAAATTCCTACGAGCAGTACTTC.

This chain uses TRBV18 with TRBJ2-3, with 11 bases fitting TRBD1. The junction had 6 bases not matched to a gene; V was cut back by 0 bases and J by 4 bases. CDR3 length equals 17 residues. CDR1 is KGHSH, CDR2 LQKENI, per germline. In DNA, the CDR3 is TGTGCCAGCTCACCACCCTTTGGGACAGGGGGATCAGATACGCAGTATTTT. Translated: CASSPPFGTGGSDTQYF.

The chain links TRBV5-4 to TRBJ2-1; D uncertain. Trimming removed 7 bases at V and 2 bases at J, with 7 bases between. CDR1 and CDR2 from the germline V gene are SGHNT and YYREEE (reference sequence). This CDR3 has 12 amino acids. The CDR3 region has the DNA TGTGCCAGCCGCGAACCCTACAATGAGCAGTTCTTC. This sequence encodes CASREPYNEQFF.

This clone was detected only a few times. The chain employs TRBV5-6 and TRBJ2-2; 8 bases match TRBD2. The CDR3 has 15 amino acids. The junction had 2 bases not matched to a gene; V was cut back by 1 base and J by 3 bases. Germline V gene sequence: CDR1 SGHDT, CDR2 YYEEEE. The CDR3 is CASSLTSGYTGELFF. DNA for the CDR3: TGTGCCAGCAGCTTGACTAGCGGATACACCGGGGAGCTGTTTTTT.

The genes are TRBV5-4 and TRBJ2-7; 7 nucleotides align to TRBD2. Trimming at V came to 4 bases and at J to 1 base, leaving 8 bases not matched to a gene. The germline V gene has CDR1 SGHNT and CDR2 YYREEE (reference sequence). There are 15 residues in the CDR3. CDR3 sequence (DNA): TGTGCCAGCAGCCCTAGACTAGCAGGTTCCTACGAGCAGTACTTC. Its translation is CASSPRLAGSYEQYF.

The genes are TRBV11-1 and TRBJ2-7, with 8 bases that match TRBD2. Germline CDR1 reads SGHAT; CDR2 reads FQDESV (reference sequence). The junction had 9 bases not matched to a gene; V was cut back by 5 bases and J by 0 bases. The CDR3 is 16 amino acids. CDR3 nucleotide sequence: TGTGCCAGCAGCCATCCGTCGGGGGGGCTCTCCTACGAGCAGTACTTC. Translated: CASSHPSGGLSYEQYF.

The V and J genes are TRBV2 and TRBJ2-7, with a tentative D call TRBD2 (7 bases). The CDR3 covers 13 residues. Trimming took 8 bases from V and 0 from J, leaving 11 bases between them. The V gene's germline CDR1 is SNHLY and CDR2 FYNNEI. This CDR3 is CASAGAFSYEQYF. The CDR3 DNA reads as TGTGCCAGCGCGGGGGCCTTCTCCTACGAGCAGTACTTC.